This TCR beta chain was retrieved from a study of regulatory T cells in long-lasting Graves disease. Noted time point: newly diagnosed GD, antithyroid drugs for less than 3 months. The TCR library was made from RNA that had been extracted from PBMCs in TRIzol. Trimming left V 0 bases short and J 0 bases short, with 12 bases between. The CDR3 spans 16 residues. CDR1 is MGHRA, CDR2 YSYEKL, per germline. Investigators prepared the TCR beta libraries by applying iRepertoire HTBI primers and Arm-PCR of CDR3 regions. A single record per CDR3 protein comes from TCRdb applying MiXCR to the multiplex PCR reads. The table lists about 540,000 distinct CDR3 sequences, about 13% of them singletons. These data are also associated with another study on T cells in Graves' hyperthyroidism and ophthalmopathy.

Sequencing used peripheral blood mononuclear cells (PBMCs), obtained at new diagnosis, from a patient treated with antithyroid drugs. This sequence originates from a man aged 25 to 40 with Graves disease. This chain connects TRBV4-1 to TRBJ2-7; D may be TRBD2 (6 bases). CDR3 nucleotides: TGCGCCAGCAGCCAAGATCGGGGGTCTAGCTCCTACGAGCAGTACTTC. Translated: CASSQDRGSSSYEQYF.